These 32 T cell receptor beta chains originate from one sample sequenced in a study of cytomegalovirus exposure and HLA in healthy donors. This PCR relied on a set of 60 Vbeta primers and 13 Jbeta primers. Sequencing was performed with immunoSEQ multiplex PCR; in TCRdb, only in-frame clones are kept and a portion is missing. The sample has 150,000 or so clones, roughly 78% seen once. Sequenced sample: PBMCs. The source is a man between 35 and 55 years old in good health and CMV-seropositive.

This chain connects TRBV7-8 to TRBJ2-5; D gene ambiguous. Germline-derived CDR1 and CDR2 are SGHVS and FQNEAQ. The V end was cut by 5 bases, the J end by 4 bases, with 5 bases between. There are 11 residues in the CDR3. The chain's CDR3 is CASSPGETQYF. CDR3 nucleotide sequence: TGTGCCAGCAGCCCCGGAGAGACCCAGTACTTC.

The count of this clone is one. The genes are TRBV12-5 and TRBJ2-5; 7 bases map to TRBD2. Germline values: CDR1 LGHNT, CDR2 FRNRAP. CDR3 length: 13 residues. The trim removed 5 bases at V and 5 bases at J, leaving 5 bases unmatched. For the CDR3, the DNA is TGTGCTAGTGGTCCGCGGGGGTTGGAGACCCAGTACTTC. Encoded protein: CASGPRGLETQYF.

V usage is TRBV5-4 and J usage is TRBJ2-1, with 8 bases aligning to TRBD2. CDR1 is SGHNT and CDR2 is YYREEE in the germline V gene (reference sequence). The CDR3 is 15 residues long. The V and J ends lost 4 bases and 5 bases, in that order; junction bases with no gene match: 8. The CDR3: CASSHAGGPNNEQFF. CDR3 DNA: TGTGCCAGCAGCCATGCGGGGGGCCCCAACAATGAGCAGTTCTTC.

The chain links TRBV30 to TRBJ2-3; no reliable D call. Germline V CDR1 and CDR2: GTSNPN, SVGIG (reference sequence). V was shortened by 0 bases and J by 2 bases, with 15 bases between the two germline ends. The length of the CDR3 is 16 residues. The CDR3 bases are TGTGCCTGGAGTGTGGGCAGATTCCTCCACACAGATACGCAGTATTTT. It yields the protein CAWSVGRFLHTDTQYF.

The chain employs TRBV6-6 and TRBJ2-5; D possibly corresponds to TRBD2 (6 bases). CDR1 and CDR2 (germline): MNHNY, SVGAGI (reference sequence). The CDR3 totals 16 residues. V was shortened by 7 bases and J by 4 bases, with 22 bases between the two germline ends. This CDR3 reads CASIRNYGGKVETQYF. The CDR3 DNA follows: TGTGCCAGCATCCGCAATTATGGGGGGAAGGTAGAGACCCAGTACTTC.

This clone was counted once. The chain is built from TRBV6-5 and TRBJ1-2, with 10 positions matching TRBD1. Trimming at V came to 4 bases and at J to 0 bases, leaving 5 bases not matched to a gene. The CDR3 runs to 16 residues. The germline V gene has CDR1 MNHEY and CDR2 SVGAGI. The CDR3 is CASSSRDRGSNYGYTF. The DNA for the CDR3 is TGTGCCAGCAGTTCCCGGGACAGGGGATCTAACTATGGCTACACCTTC.

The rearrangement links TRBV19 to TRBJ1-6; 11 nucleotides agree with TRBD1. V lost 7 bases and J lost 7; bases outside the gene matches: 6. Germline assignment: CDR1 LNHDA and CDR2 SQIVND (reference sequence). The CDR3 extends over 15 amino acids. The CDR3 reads CASTKDRGRNSPLHF. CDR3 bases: TGTGCCAGTACTAAGGACAGGGGGCGAAATTCACCCCTCCACTTT.

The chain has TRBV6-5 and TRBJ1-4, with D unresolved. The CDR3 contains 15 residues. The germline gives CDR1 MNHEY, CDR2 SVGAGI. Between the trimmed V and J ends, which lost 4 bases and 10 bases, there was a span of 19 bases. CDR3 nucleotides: TGTGCCAGCAGTTTCCGCGGGGTCCCGCGGGGAAAACTGTTTTTT. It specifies CASSFRGVPRGKLFF.

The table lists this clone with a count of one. In nucleotides, the CDR3 is TGCGCCAGCAGCTTACAGGGGGAGTCGGGCGAGCAGTACTTC. Translating gives CASSLQGESGEQYF. The rearrangement joins TRBV5-1 to TRBJ2-7, with TRBD1 matching 8 bases. The V segment lost 2 bases and the J segment 6 bases; nucleotides outside the gene matches: 7. Germline CDR1 is SGHRS and CDR2 is YFSETQ. This CDR3 has 14 residues.

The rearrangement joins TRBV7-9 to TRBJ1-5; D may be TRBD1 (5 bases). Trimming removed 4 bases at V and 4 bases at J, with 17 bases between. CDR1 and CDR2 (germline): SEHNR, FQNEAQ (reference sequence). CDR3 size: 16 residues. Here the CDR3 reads CASSSGSAAQNQPQHF. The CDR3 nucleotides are TGTGCCAGCAGCTCAGGGTCGGCGGCCCAAAATCAGCCCCAGCATTTT.

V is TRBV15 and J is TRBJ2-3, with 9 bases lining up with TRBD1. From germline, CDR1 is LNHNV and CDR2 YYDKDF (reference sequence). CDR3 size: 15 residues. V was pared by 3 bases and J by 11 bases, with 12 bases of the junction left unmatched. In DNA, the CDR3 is TGTGCCACCAGCAGCGGGGGGACAGGGTCCAGGAAGCAGTATTTT. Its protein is CATSSGGTGSRKQYF.

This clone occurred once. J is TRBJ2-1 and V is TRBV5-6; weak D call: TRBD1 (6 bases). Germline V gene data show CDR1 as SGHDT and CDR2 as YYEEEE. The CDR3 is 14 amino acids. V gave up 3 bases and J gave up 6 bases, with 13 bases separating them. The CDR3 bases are TGTGCCAGCAGCTCCCGGGCCAGGGGCAATGAGCAGTTCTTC. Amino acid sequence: CASSSRARGNEQFF.

The CDR3 DNA reads TGTGCCAGCAGCATCCAGACAGGCCGGAACACTGAAGCTTTCTTT. It codes for CASSIQTGRNTEAFF. The chain links TRBV11-2 to TRBJ1-1, with TRBD1 as a possible D gene (6 bases). In germline, CDR1 is SGHAT, CDR2 FQNNGV. Trimming removed 5 bases from V and 1 base from J, with 14 bases in between. The CDR3 covers 15 residues. The full variable domain, with the rest looked up from reference TRBV11-2 and TRBJ1-1, is EAGVAQSPRYKIIEKRQSVAFWCNPISGHATLYWYQQILGQGPKLLIQFQNNGVVDDSQLPKDRFSAERLKGVDSTLKIQPAKLEDSAVYLCASSIQTGRNTEAFFGQGTRLTVV.

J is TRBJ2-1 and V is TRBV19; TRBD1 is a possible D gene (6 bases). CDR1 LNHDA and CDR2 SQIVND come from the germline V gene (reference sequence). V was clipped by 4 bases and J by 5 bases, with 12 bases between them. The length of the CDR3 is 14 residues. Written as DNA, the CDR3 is TGTGCCAGTAGTAACTATCGGACAGACAATGAGCAGTTCTTC. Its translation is CASSNYRTDNEQFF.

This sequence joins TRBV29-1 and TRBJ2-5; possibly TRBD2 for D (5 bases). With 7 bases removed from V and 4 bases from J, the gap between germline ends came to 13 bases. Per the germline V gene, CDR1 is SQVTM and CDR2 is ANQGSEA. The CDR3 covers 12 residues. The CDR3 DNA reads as TGCAGCGGAGGACTGGGCGGAGAGACCCAGTACTTC. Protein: CSGGLGGETQYF.

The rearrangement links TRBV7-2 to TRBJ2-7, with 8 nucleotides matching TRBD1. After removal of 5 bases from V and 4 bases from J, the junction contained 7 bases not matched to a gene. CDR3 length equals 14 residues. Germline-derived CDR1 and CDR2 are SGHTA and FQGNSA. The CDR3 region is CASSPPGQEYEQYF. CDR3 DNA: TGTGCCAGCAGCCCTCCGGGACAGGAGTACGAGCAGTACTTC.

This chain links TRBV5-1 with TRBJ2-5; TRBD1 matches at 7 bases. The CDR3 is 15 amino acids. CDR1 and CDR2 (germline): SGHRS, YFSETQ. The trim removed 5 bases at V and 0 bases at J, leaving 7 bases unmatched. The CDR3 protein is CASRQGGAYQETQYF. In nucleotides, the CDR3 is TGCGCCAGCAGGCAAGGGGGCGCGTACCAAGAGACCCAGTACTTC.

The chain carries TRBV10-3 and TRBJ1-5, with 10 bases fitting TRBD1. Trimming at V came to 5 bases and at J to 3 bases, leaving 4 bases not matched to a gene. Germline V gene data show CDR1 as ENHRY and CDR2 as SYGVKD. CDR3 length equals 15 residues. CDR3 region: CAISTGTGVNQPQHF. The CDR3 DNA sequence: TGTGCCATCAGTACCGGGACAGGGGTCAATCAGCCCCAGCATTTT.

CDR3 sequence reads: CASSYSGDFGAFF. The CDR3 DNA reads as TGTGCCAGCAGTTACTCGGGAGATTTCGGAGCTTTCTTT. This chain joins TRBV6-5 and TRBJ1-1; D not certain. This CDR3 has 13 residues. Per the germline V gene, CDR1 is MNHEY and CDR2 is SVGAGI. With 0 bases removed from V and 10 bases from J, the gap between germline ends came to 12 bases.

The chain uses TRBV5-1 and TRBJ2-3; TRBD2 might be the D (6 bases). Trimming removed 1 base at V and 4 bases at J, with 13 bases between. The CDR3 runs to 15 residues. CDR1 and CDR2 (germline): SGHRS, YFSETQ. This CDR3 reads CASSLRGGASDTQYF. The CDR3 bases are TGCGCCAGCAGCTTGCGAGGCGGGGCCTCAGATACGCAGTATTTT.

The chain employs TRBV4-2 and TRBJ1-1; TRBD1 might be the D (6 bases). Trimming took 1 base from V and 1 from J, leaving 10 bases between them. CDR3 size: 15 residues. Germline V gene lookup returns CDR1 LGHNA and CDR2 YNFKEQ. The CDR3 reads CASSQGGRGNTEAFF. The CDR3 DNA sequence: TGTGCCAGCAGCCAAGGGGGGCGAGGGAACACTGAAGCTTTCTTT.

The CDR3 DNA reads as TGTGCCAGCAGCGCCAACCGTCGACAGGGTGTTAACGCCGGGGAGCTGTTTTTT. Translated, it gives CASSANRRQGVNAGELFF. V usage is TRBV9 and J usage is TRBJ2-2, with 7 nucleotides matching TRBD1. V dropped 3 bases and J dropped 6; count of bases not matched to a gene: 17. Germline values: CDR1 SGDLS, CDR2 YYNGEE. The CDR3 spans 18 residues.

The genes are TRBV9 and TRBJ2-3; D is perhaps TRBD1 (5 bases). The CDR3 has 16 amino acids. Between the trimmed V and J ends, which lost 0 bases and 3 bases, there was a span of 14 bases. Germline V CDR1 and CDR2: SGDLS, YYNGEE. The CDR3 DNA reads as TGTGCCAGCAGCGTAGGGGCAGGGCAGACGACAGATACGCAGTATTTT. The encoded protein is CASSVGAGQTTDTQYF.

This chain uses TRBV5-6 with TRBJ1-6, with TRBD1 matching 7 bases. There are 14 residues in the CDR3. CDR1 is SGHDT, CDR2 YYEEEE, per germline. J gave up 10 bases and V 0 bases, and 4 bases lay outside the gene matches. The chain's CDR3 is CASSLADRDSPLHF. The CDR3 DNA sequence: TGTGCCAGCAGCTTGGCAGACAGGGACTCACCCCTCCACTTT.

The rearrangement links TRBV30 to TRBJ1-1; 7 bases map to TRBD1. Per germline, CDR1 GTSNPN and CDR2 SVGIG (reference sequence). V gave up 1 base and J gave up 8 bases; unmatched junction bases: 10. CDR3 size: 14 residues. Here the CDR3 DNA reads TGTGCCTGGAGTGAATCCTACAGGGGACGGGAAGCTTTCTTT. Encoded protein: CAWSESYRGREAFF.

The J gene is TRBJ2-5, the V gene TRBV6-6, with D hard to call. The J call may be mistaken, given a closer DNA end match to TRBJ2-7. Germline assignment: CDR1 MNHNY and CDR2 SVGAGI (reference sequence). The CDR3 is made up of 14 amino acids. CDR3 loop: CASSKGRPSYEQYF. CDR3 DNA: TGTGCCAGCAGTAAAGGCAGGCCGAGCTACGAGCAGTACTTC.

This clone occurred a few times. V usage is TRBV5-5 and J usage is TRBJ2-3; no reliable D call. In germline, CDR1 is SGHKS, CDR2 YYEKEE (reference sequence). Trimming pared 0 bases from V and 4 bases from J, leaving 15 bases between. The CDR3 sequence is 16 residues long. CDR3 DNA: TGTGCCAGCAGCTTGGGACACTCAACCGTCGCAGATACGCAGTATTTT. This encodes CASSLGHSTVADTQYF.

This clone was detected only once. CDR3 sequence: CASSLGTHGTDTQYF. DNA for the CDR3: TGTGCCAGCAGCCTCGGGACTCACGGCACAGATACGCAGTATTTT. The J gene is TRBJ2-3, the V gene TRBV7-8; D perhaps matches TRBD2 (6 bases). Germline assignment: CDR1 SGHVS and CDR2 FQNEAQ. The CDR3 is 15 residues long. The V and J ends lost 5 bases and 1 base respectively, with 13 bases between them.

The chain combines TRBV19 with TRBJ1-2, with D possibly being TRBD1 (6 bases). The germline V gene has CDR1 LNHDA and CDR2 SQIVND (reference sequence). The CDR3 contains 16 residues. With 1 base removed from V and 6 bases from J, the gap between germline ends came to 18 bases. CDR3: CASSIAPSRGKDGYTF. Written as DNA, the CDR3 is TGTGCCAGTAGTATAGCCCCGAGCAGGGGAAAGGATGGCTACACCTTC.

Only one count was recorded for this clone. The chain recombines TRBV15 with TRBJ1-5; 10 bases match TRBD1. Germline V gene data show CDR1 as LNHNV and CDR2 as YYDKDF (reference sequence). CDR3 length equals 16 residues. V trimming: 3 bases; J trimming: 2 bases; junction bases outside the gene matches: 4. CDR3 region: CATSRAGTGGNQPQHF. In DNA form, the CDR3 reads TGTGCCACCAGCAGGGCCGGGACAGGGGGCAATCAGCCCCAGCATTTT.

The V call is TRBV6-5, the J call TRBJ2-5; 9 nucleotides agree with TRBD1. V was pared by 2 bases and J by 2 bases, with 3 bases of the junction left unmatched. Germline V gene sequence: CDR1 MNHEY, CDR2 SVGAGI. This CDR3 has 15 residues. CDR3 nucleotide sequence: TGTGCCAGCAGTTACCCGGGACAGGGACAAGAGACCCAGTACTTC. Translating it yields CASSYPGQGQETQYF.

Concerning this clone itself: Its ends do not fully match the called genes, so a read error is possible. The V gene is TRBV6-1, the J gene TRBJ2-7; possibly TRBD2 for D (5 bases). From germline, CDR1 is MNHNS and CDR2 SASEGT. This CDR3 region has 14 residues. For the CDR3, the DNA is TGTGCCAGCAGCCTGACGGCGGGCGTGCACGAGCAGTGCTTC. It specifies CASSLTAGVHEQCF.